Below are 5 T cell receptor beta chains sequenced from a single sample in a study of control samples from healthy donors and cancer patients. Only in-frame clones appear in the TCRdb table, and some are missing; sequencing was by immunoSEQ multiplex PCR. Seen here are around 130,000 clones, around nine tenths observed once, and the top ten hold 9.5% to 13%. Sequenced sample: blood. These receptors all come from a man under 40 in good health.

This clone was seen a single time. This sequence joins TRBV19 and TRBJ2-4; D is undetermined. V was cut by 3 bases and J by 3 bases, with 12 bases left in between. The CDR3 extends over 15 amino acids. Looked up from germline, CDR1 is LNHDA and CDR2 is SQIVND (reference sequence). The CDR3 DNA sequence: TGTGCCAGTAGTATGGGTGGGTTTGGCAAAAACATTCAGTACTTC. This encodes CASSMGGFGKNIQYF. The full variable domain, with the rest looked up from reference TRBV19 and TRBJ2-4, is DGGITQSPKYLFRKEGQNVTLSCEQNLNHDAMYWYRQDPGQGLRLIYYSQIVNDFQKGDIAEGYSVSREKKESFPLTVTSAQKNPTAFYLCASSMGGFGKNIQYFGAGTRLSVL.

The rearrangement joins TRBV19 to TRBJ2-6; tentatively, D is TRBD1 (5 bases). Germline lookup yields CDR1 LNHDA and CDR2 SQIVND (reference sequence). Trimming took off 4 bases at V and 4 bases at J, with 14 bases between the two ends. CDR3 size: 16 residues. The CDR3 nucleotides read TGTGCCAGTAGTACGTTGCAAAGACAGGGGGCCAACGTCCTGACTTTC. It yields the protein CASSTLQRQGANVLTF.

V and J are TRBV3-1 (or the pseudogene TRBV3-2) and TRBJ1-6, with 7 bases lining up with TRBD1. J lost 2 bases, V lost 6 bases, and 7 bases had no gene match. This CDR3 contains 16 residues. Germline CDR1 and CDR2: LGHDT and YNNKEL (reference sequence). The CDR3: CASSLGQDPYNSPLHF. Written as DNA, the CDR3 is TGTGCCAGCAGTCTAGGACAGGACCCCTATAATTCACCCCTCCACTTT.

This clone was counted a few times. The V and J genes are TRBV19 and TRBJ1-6; D call uncertain. CDR1 is LNHDA, CDR2 SQIVND, per germline (reference sequence). V lost 8 bases and J lost 10, with 15 bases in between. The CDR3 loop spans 13 amino acids. The CDR3 region is CASLGQRESPLHF. CDR3 DNA sequence: TGTGCCAGTTTGGGTCAGCGGGAATCACCCCTCCACTTT.

The chain carries TRBV10-1 and TRBJ1-4; D ambiguous. V was shortened by 6 bases and J by 2 bases, with 7 bases between the two germline ends. CDR1 WNHNN and CDR2 SYGVQD come from the germline V gene (reference sequence). The CDR3 sequence is 13 residues long. The CDR3 sequence is CASRDLTNEKLFF. The CDR3 coding sequence is TGCGCCAGCAGAGATTTGACTAATGAAAAACTGTTTTTT.